This T cell receptor (beta chain) was captured in a study of blood T cell repertoires in COVID-19. The wider study: Acute and convalescent COVID-19 samples came from the United States, Italy and Spain.

There are 15 residues in the CDR3. Trimming left V 0 bases short and J 3 bases short, with 12 bases between. The germline CDR1 and CDR2 sequences are LNHDA and SQIVND (reference sequence). Per the authors' pipeline: Amplified reference gene primers provided the basis for estimating nucleated cell counts. This table comes from immunoSEQ multiplex PCR, and its TCRdb copy is limited to in-frame clones, with some not included. That table furnishes V, J and clone size, whereas the DNA furnished D and trimming. The sample shows about 98,000 clones, around 86% of them seen only once. The sequenced material came from peripheral blood. The rearrangement links TRBV19 to TRBJ2-7, with D unresolved. This TCR was recovered from a man aged 50-60 years with acute or convalescent COVID-19. The CDR3 nucleotides read TGTGCCAGTAGTATAGAGATCGCGGCAGTCTACGAGCAGTACTTC. Its translation: CASSIEIAAVYEQYF.